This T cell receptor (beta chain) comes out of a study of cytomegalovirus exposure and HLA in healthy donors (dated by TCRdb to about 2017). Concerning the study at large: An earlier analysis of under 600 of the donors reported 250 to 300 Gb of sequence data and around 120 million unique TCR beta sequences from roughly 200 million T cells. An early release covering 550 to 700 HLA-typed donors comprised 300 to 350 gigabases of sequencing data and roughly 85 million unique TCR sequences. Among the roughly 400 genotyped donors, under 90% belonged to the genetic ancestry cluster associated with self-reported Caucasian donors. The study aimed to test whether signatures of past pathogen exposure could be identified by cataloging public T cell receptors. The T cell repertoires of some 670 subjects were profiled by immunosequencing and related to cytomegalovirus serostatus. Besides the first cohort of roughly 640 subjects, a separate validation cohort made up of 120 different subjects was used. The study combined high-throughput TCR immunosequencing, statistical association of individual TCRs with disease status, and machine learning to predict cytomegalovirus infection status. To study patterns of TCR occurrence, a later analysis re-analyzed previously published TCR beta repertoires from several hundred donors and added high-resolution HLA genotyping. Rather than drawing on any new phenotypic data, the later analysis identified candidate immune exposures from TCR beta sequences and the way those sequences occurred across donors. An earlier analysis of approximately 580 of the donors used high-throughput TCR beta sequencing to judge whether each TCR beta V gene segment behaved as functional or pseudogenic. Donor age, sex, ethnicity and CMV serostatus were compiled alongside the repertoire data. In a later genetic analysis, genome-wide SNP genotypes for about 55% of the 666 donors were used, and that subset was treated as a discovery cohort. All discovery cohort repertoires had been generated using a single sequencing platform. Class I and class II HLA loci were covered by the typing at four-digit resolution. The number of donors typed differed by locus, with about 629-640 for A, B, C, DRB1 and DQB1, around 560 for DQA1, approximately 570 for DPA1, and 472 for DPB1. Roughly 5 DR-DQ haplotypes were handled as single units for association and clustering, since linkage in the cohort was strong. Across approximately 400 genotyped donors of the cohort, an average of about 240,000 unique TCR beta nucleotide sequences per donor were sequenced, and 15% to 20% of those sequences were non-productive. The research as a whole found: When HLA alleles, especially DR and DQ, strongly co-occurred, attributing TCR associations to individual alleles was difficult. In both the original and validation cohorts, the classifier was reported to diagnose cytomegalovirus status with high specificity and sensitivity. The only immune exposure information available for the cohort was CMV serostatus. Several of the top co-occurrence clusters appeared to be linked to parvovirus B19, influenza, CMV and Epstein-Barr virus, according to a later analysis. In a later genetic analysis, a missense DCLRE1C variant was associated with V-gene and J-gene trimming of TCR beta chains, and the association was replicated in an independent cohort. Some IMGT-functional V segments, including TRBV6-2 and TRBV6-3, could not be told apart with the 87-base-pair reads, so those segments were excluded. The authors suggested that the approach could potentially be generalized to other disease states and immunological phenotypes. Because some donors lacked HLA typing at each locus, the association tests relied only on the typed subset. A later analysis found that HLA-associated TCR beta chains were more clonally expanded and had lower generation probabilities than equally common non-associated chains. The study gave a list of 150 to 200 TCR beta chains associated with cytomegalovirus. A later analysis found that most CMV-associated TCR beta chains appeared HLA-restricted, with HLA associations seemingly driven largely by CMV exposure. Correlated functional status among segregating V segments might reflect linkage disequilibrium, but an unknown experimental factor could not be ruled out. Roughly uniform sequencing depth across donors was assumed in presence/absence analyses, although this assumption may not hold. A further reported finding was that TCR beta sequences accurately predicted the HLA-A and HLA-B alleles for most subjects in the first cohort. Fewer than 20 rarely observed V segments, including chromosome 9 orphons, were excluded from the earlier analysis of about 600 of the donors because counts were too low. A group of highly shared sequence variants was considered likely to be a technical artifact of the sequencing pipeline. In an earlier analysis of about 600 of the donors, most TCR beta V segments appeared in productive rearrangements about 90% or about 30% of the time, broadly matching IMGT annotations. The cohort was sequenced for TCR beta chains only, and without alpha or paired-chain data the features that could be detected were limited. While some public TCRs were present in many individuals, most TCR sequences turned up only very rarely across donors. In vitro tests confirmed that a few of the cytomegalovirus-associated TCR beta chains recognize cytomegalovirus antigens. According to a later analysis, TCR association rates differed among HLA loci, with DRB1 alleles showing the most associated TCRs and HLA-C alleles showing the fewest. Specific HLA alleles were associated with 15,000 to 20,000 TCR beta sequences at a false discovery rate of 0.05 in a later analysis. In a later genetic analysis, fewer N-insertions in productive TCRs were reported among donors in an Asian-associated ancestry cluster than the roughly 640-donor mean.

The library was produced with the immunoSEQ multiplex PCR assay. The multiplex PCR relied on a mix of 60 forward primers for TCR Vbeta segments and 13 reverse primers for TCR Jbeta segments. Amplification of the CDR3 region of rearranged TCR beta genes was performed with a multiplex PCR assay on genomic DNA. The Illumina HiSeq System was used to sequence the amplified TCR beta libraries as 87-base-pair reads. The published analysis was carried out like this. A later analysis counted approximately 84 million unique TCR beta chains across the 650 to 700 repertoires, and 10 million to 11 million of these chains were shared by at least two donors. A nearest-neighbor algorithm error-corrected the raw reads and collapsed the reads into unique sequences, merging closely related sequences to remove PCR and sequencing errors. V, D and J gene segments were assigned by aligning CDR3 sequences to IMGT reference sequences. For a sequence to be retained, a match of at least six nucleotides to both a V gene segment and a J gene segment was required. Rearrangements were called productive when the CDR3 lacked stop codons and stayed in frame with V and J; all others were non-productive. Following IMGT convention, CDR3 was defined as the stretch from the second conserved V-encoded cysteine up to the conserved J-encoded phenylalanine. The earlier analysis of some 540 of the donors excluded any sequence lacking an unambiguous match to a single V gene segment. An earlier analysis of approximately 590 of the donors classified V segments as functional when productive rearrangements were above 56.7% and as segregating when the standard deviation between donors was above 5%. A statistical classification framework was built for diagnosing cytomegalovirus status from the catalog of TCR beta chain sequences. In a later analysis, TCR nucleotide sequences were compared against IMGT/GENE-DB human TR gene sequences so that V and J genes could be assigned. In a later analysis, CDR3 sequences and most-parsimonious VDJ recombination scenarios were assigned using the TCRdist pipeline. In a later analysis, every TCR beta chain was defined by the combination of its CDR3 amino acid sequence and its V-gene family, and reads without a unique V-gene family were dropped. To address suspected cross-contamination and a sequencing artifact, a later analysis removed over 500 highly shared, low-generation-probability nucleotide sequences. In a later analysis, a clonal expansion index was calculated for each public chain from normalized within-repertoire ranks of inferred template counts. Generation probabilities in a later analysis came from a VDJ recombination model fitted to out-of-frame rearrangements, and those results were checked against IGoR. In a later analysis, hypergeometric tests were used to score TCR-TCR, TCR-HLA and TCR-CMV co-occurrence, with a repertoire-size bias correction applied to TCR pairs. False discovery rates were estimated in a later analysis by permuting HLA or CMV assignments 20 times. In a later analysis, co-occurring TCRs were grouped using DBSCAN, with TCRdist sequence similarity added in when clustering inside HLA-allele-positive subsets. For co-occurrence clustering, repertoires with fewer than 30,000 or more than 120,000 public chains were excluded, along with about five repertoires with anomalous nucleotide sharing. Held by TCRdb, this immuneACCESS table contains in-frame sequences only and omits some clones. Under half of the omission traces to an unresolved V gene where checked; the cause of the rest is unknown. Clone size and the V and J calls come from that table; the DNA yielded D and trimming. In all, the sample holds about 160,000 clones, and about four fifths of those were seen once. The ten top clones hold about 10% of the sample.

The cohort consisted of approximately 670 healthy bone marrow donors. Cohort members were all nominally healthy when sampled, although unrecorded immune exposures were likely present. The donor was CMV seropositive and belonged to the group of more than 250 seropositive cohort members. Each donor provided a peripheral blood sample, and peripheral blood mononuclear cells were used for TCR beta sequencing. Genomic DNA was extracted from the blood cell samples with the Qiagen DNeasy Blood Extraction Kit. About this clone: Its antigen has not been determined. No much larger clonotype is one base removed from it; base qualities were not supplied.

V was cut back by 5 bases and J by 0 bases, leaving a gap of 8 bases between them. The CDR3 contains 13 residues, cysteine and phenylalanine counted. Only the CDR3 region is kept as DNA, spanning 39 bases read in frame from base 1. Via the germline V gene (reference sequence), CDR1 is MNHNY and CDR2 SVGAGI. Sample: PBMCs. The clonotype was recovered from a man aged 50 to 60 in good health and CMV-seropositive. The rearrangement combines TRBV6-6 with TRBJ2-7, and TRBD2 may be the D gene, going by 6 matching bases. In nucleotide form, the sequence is TGTGCCAGCAGTCCGGGAGCCTCCTACGAGCAGTACTTC. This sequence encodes CASSPGASYEQYF.